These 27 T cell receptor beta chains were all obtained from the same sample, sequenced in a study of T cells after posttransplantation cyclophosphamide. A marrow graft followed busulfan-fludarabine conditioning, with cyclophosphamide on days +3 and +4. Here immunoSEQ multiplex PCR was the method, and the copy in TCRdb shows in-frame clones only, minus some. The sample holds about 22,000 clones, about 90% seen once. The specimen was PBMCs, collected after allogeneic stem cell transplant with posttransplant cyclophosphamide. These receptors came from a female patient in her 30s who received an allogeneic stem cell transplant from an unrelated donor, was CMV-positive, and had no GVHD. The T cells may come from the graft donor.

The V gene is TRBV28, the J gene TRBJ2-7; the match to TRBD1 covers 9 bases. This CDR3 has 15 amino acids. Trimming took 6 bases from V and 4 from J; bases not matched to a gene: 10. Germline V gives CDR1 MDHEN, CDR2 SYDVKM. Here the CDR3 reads CASSTRTGVLYEQYF. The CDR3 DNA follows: TGTGCCAGCAGCACTAGGACAGGGGTCCTTTACGAGCAGTACTTC.

In nucleotides, the CDR3 is TGTGCCAGCAGCTTAACTGGACTAGCGGGGACGCAAGAGACCCAGTACTTC. Translation: CASSLTGLAGTQETQYF. V and J are TRBV7-3 and TRBJ2-5; 12 bases match TRBD2. This CDR3 spans 17 amino acids. The germline V gene has CDR1 SGHTA and CDR2 FQGTGA. Trimming removed 0 bases from V and 2 bases from J; junction bases left unmatched: 4.

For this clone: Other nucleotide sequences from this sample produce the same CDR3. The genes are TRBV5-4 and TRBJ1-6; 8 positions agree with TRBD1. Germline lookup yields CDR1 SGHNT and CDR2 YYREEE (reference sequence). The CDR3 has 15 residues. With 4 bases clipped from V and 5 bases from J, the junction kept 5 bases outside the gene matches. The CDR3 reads CASSGGQGNNSPLHF. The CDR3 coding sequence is TGTGCCAGCAGCGGAGGACAGGGAAATAATTCACCCCTCCACTTT.

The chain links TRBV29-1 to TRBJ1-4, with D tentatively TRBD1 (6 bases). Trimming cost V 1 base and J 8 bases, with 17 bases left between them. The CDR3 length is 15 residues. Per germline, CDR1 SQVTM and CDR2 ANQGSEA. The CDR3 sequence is CSVEGAGARGEKLFF. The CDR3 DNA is TGCAGCGTTGAAGGGGCAGGGGCCAGGGGAGAAAAACTGTTTTTT.

This CDR3 is CASSPTGLNTEAFF. In DNA, the CDR3 is TGTGCCAGCAGCCCGACAGGTTTGAACACTGAAGCTTTCTTT. The chain joins TRBV9 to TRBJ1-1; D may be TRBD1 (6 bases). This CDR3 comprises 14 residues. CDR1 and CDR2 (germline): SGDLS, YYNGEE. Trimming took 4 bases from V and 0 from J, leaving 10 bases between them.

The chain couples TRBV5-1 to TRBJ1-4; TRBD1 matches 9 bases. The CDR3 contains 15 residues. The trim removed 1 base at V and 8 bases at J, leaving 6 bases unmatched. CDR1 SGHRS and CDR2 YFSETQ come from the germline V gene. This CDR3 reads CASSLTGTGREKLFF. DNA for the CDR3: TGCGCCAGCAGCTTGACCGGGACAGGGAGGGAAAAACTGTTTTTT.

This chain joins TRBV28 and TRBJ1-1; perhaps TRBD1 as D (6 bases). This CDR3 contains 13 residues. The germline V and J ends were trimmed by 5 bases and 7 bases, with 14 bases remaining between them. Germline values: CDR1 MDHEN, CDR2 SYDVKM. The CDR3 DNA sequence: TGTGCCAGCAGTAAACAGGGACGGGATGAAGCTTTCTTT. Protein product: CASSKQGRDEAFF.

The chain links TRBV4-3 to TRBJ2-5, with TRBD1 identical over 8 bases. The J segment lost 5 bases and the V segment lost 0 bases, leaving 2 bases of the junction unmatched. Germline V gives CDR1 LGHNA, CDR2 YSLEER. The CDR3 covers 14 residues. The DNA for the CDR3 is TGCGCCAGCAGCCAAGAGAGGACAGGGGAGACCCAGTACTTC. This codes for CASSQERTGETQYF.

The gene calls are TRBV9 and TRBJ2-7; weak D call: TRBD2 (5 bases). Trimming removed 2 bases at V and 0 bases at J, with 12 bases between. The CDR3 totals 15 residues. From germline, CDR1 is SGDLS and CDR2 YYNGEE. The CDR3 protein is CASSVGGRSSYEQYF. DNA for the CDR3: TGTGCCAGCAGCGTCGGAGGCCGAAGCTCCTACGAGCAGTACTTC.

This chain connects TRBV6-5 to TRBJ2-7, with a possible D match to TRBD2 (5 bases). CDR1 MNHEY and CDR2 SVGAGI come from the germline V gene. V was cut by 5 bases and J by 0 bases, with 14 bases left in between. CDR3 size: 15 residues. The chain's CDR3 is CASSLSGISSYEQYF. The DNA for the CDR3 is TGTGCCAGCAGTCTGTCGGGGATAAGCTCCTACGAGCAGTACTTC.

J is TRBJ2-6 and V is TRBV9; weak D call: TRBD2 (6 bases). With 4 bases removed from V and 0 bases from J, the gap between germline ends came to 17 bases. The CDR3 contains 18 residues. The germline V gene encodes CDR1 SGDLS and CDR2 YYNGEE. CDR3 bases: TGTGCCAGCAGCCCCCAACGGAGGGCCTCCTCTGGGGCCAACGTCCTGACTTTC. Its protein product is CASSPQRRASSGANVLTF.

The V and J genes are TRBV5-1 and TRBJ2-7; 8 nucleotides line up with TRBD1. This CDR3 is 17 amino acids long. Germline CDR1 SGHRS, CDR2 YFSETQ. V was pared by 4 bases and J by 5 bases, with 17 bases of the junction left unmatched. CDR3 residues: CASSPKAPGQVANEQYF. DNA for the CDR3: TGCGCCAGCAGCCCAAAGGCACCGGGACAGGTTGCGAACGAGCAGTACTTC.

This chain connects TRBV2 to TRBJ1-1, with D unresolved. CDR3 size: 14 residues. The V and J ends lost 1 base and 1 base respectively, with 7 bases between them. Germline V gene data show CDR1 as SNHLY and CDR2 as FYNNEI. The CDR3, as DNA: TGTGCCAGCAGTGAAGTCACGGGGAACACTGAAGCTTTCTTT. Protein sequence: CASSEVTGNTEAFF.

The CDR3 loop reads CASRPVLGDEQYF. The CDR3 coding sequence is TGTGCCTCACGCCCGGTCCTCGGGGACGAGCAGTACTTC. The rearrangement links TRBV27 to TRBJ2-7, with D possibly matching TRBD2 (5 bases). Trimming took 11 bases from V and 5 from J, leaving 19 bases between them. This CDR3 has 13 residues. CDR1 MNHEY and CDR2 SMNVEV come from the germline V gene (reference sequence).

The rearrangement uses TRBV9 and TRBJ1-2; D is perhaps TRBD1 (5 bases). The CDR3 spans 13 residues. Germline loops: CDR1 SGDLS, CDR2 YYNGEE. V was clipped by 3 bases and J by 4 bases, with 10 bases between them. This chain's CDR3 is CASSGQGLYGYTF. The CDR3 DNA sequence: TGTGCCAGCAGCGGTCAGGGTCTCTATGGCTACACCTTC.

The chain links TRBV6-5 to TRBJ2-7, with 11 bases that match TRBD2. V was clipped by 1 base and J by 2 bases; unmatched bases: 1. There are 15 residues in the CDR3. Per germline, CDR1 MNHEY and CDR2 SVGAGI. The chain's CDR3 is CASSYLLAGAYEQYF. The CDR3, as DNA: TGTGCCAGCAGTTACTTACTAGCGGGGGCCTACGAGCAGTACTTC.

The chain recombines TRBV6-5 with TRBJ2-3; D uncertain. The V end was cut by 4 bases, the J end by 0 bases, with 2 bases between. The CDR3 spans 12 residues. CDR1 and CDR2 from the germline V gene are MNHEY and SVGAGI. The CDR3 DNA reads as TGTGCCAGCAGTTCTAGCACAGATACGCAGTATTTT. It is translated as CASSSSTDTQYF.

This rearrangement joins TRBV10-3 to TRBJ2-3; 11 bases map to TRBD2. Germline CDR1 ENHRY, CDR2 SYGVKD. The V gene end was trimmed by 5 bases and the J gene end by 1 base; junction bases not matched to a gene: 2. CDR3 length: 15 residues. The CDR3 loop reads CAISKTSGGTDTQYF. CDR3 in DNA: TGTGCCATCAGTAAGACTAGCGGGGGCACAGATACGCAGTATTTT.

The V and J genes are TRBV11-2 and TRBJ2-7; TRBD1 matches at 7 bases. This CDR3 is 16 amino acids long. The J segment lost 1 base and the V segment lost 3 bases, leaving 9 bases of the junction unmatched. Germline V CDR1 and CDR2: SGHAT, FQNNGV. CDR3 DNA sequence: TGTGCCAGCAGCTTTGGCCTAGGGGGCGCTTCCTACGAGCAGTACTTC. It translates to CASSFGLGGASYEQYF.

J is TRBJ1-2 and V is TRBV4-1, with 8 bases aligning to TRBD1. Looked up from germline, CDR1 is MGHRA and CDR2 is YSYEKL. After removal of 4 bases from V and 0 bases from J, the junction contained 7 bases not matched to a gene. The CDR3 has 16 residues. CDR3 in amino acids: CASSPRQGRTNYGYTF. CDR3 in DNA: TGCGCCAGCAGCCCTAGACAGGGGAGGACTAACTATGGCTACACCTTC.

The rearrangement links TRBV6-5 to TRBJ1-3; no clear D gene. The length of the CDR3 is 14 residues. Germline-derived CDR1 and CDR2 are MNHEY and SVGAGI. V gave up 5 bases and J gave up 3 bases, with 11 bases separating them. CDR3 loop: CASSPGSFGNTIYF. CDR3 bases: TGTGCCAGCAGTCCCGGGAGTTTTGGAAACACCATATATTTT.

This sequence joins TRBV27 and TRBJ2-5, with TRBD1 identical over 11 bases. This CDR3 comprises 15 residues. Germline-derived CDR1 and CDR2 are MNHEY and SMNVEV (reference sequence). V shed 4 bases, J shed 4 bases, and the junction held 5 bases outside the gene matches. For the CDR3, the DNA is TGTGCCAGCAGTTCCGGGACAGGGGGTTCAGAGACCCAGTACTTC. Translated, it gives CASSSGTGGSETQYF.

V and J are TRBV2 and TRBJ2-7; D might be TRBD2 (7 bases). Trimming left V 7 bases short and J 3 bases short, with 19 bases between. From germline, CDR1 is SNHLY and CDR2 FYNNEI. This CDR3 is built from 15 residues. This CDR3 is CASTGWGGASYEQYF. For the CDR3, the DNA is TGTGCCAGCACAGGGTGGGGGGGGGCGAGCTACGAGCAGTACTTC.

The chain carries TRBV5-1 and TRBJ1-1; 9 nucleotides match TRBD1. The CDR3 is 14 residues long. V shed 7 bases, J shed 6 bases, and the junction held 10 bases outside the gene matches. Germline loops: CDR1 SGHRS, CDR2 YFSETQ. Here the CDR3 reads CASALRGQGSEAFF. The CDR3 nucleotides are TGCGCCAGCGCCCTGAGGGGACAGGGTTCTGAAGCTTTCTTT. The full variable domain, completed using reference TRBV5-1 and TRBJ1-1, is KAGVTQTPRYLIKTRGQQVTLSCSPISGHRSVSWYQQTPGQGLQFLFEYFSETQRNKGNFPGRFSGRQFSNSRSEMNVSTLELGDSALYLCASALRGQGSEAFFGQGTRLTVV.

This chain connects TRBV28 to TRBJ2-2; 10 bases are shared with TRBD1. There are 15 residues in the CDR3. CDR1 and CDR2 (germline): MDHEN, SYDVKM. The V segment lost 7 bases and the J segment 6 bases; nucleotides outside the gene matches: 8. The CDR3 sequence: CASMIAGQGSGELFF. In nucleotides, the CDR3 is TGTGCCAGCATGATTGCGGGACAGGGGTCCGGGGAGCTGTTTTTT.

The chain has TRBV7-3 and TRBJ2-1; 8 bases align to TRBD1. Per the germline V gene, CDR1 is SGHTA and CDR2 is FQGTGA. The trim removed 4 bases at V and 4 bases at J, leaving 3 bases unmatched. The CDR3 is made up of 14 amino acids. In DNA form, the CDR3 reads TGTGCCAGCAGCTCTGGGACAGGATACAATGAGCAGTTCTTC. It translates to CASSSGTGYNEQFF.

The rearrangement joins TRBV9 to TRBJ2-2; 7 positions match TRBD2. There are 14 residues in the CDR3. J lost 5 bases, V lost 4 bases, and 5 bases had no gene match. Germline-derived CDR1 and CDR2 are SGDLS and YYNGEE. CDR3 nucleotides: TGTGCCAGCAGCCCTAGCGGCGAGACCGGGGAGCTGTTTTTT. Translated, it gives CASSPSGETGELFF.